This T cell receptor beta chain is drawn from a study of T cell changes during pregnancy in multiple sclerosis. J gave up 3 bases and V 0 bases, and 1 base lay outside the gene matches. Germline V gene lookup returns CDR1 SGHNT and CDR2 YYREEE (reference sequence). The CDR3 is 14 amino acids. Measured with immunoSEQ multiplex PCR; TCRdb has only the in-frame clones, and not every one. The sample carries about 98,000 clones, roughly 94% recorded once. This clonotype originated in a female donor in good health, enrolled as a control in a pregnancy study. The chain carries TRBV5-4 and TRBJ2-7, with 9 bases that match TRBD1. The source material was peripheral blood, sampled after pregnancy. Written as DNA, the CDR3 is TGTGCCAGCAGCTTGGGGGACAGGGACTACGAGCAGTACTTC. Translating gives CASSLGDRDYEQYF.